This TCR beta chain was captured in a study of blood T cell repertoires in COVID-19. Study context: There were acute and convalescent COVID-19 samples, and they came from the United States, Italy and Spain. Sources were T cells, B-cell-depleted T cells, or PBMCs; the material itself was cDNA or gDNA.

This clone has more than one count but fewer than ten. Under the authors' procedure: Estimates of nucleated cell counts were drawn from the amplification of reference gene primers. The protocol was immunoSEQ multiplex PCR, while the TCRdb copy is restricted to in-frame clones and leaves out a portion. V, J and clone size are taken as reported in that table, and D and trimming were inferred from the DNA itself. In the table there are 110,000 or so clones, roughly 87% of which are singletons. The CDR3 runs to 14 residues. Trimming left V 1 base short and J 6 bases short, with 7 bases between. The germline V gene has CDR1 SGHDN and CDR2 FVKESK.

This chain uses TRBV14 with TRBJ1-6, with D maybe TRBD1 (5 bases). The sequence was collected from a human donor in a cohort sampled during active COVID-19. Sequencing was done on a sample of peripheral blood. The CDR3, as DNA: TGTGCCAGCAGCCAAGTCGGGGGTAATTCACCCCTCCACTTT. Its translation is CASSQVGGNSPLHF.